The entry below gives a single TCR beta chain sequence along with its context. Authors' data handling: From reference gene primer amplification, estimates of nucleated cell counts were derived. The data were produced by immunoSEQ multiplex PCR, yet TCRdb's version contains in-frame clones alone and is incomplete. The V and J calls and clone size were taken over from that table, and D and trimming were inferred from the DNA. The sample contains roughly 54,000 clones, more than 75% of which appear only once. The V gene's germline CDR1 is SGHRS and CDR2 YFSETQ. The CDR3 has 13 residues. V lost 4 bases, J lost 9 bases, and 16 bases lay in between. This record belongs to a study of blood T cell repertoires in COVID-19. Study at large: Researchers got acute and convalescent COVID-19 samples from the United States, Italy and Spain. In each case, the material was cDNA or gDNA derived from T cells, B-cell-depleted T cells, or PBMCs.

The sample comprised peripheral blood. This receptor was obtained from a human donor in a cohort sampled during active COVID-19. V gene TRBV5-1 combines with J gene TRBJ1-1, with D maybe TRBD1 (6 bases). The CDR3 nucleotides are TGCGCCAGCAGCCCACACGGGGGGGCTAAAGCTTTCTTT. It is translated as CASSPHGGAKAFF.